The 32 T cell receptor beta chains presented below share a single source sample, sequenced in a study of cytomegalovirus exposure and HLA in healthy donors. The PCR made use of 60 Vbeta and 13 Jbeta primers. Generated by immunoSEQ multiplex PCR, the TCRdb table keeps only in-frame clones and is missing some. The sample holds about 110,000 clones, just over 75% seen once. Sequenced sample: PBMCs. Every receptor here comes from a man aged 30 to 39 in good health and CMV-seropositive.

J is TRBJ1-3 and V is TRBV25-1; D is undetermined. Per germline, CDR1 MGHDK and CDR2 SYGVNS. With 4 bases removed from V and 0 bases from J, the gap between germline ends came to 7 bases. The CDR3 is 14 amino acids. CDR3 DNA: TGTGCCAGCAGTGGGTACTCCTCTGGAAACACCATATATTTT. This sequence encodes CASSGYSSGNTIYF.

This clone has more than one count but fewer than ten. This same CDR3 is encoded by further DNA sequences in the sample. The chain couples TRBV28 to TRBJ1-2, with 11 nucleotides matching TRBD1. The length of the CDR3 is 14 residues. Trimming removed 6 bases from V and 7 bases from J; junction bases left unmatched: 7. CDR1 and CDR2 (germline): MDHEN, SYDVKM. The CDR3: CASRLGQGARGYTF. The CDR3 bases are TGTGCCAGCAGGCTCGGACAGGGGGCTCGTGGCTACACCTTC.

There are a few counts of this clone. The chain combines TRBV30 with TRBJ1-1; no firm D call. Trimming cost V 0 bases and J 11 bases, with 13 bases left between them. This CDR3 region has 12 residues. Germline loops: CDR1 GTSNPN, CDR2 SVGIG (reference sequence). The CDR3 is CAWSVGGGRAFF. Written as DNA, the CDR3 is TGTGCCTGGAGTGTCGGCGGCGGGCGGGCTTTCTTT.

The rearrangement joins TRBV7-9 to TRBJ2-7, with D perhaps matching TRBD2 (6 bases). Trimming left V 1 base short and J 1 base short, with 11 bases between. The germline V gene encodes CDR1 SEHNR and CDR2 FQNEAQ (reference sequence). The CDR3 loop spans 15 amino acids. This chain's CDR3 is CASSLVGGTSYEQYF. In DNA form, the CDR3 reads TGTGCCAGCAGCTTAGTTGGGGGGACGTCCTACGAGCAGTACTTC.

This clone was seen only a few times. The V gene is TRBV4-2, the J gene TRBJ2-2; TRBD1 matches at 9 bases. V dropped 1 base and J dropped 0; count of bases not matched to a gene: 0. The CDR3 is 16 residues long. CDR1 and CDR2 from the germline V gene are LGHNA and YNFKEQ. The CDR3 spells CASSQGTGANTGELFF. The CDR3, as DNA: TGTGCCAGCAGCCAAGGGACAGGGGCGAACACCGGGGAGCTGTTTTTT.

The rearrangement links TRBV18 to TRBJ2-5, with D perhaps TRBD1 (5 bases). The CDR3 extends over 12 amino acids. V shed 8 bases and J shed 2 bases, with 9 bases lying between them. Germline V gene data show CDR1 as KGHSH and CDR2 as LQKENI. The CDR3 spells CASTRQQETQYF. CDR3 nucleotides: TGTGCCAGCACCCGACAGCAAGAGACCCAGTACTTC.

V and J are TRBV6-1 and TRBJ1-2; 7 nucleotides line up with TRBD1. Germline V gene sequence: CDR1 MNHNS, CDR2 SASEGT. V shed 4 bases and J 1 base; nucleotides not matched to a gene: 9. The CDR3 loop spans 16 amino acids. CDR3 sequence (DNA): TGTGCCAGCAGTGCGAGTAACAGGGGAAATAACTATGGCTACACCTTC. Translating it yields CASSASNRGNNYGYTF.

In nucleotides, the CDR3 is TGTGCCAGCAGCTTACGTAGCGGGGGGATCCTAAGCTCCTACAATGAGCAGTTCTTC. Amino acid sequence: CASSLRSGGILSSYNEQFF. This chain joins TRBV11-2 and TRBJ2-1, with 10 bases fitting TRBD2. The J segment lost 0 bases and the V segment lost 2 bases, leaving 10 bases of the junction unmatched. Germline V gives CDR1 SGHAT, CDR2 FQNNGV. The length of the CDR3 is 19 residues.

The rearrangement joins TRBV5-1 to TRBJ2-3; 11 bases fit TRBD2. Germline V CDR1 and CDR2: SGHRS, YFSETQ. With V trimmed by 3 bases and J by 4 bases, 7 bases remained unmatched. CDR3 size: 16 residues. The CDR3 reads CASSSTLTSGADTQYF. The CDR3 DNA reads as TGCGCCAGCAGCTCGACGTTGACTAGCGGGGCAGATACGCAGTATTTT.

The V call is TRBV7-2, the J call TRBJ2-5; 7 nucleotides line up with TRBD1. Trimming cost V 6 bases and J 5 bases; bases outside gene matches: 6. This CDR3 spans 13 amino acids. Germline-derived CDR1 and CDR2 are SGHTA and FQGNSA. For the CDR3, the DNA is TGTGCCAGCAGTACAGGGGCCGGGGAGACCCAGTACTTC. Translating gives CASSTGAGETQYF.

The chain uses TRBV6-5 and TRBJ1-6; D is uncertain. Germline lookup yields CDR1 MNHEY and CDR2 SVGAGI. Trimming removed 2 bases from V and 6 bases from J, with 11 bases in between. The CDR3 extends over 15 amino acids. DNA for the CDR3: TGTGCCAGCAGTTACATGAGTGGGCTTAATTCACCCCTCCACTTT. Amino acids: CASSYMSGLNSPLHF.

This chain uses TRBV28 with TRBJ2-5; a possible D gene is TRBD1 (6 bases). Germline lookup yields CDR1 MDHEN and CDR2 SYDVKM. Trimming shortened V by 6 bases and J by 5 bases, and 10 bases separated the two germline ends. The CDR3 totals 12 residues. CDR3 nucleotides: TGTGCCAGCAGGGGGGCCGGGGAGACCCAGTACTTC. Translation gives CASRGAGETQYF.

A single count supports this clone. The V call is TRBV5-1, the J call TRBJ1-1; D gene uncertain. The CDR3 extends over 14 amino acids. Germline V gene lookup returns CDR1 SGHRS and CDR2 YFSETQ. Trimming removed 0 bases at V and 5 bases at J, with 11 bases between. CDR3 nucleotide sequence: TGCGCCAGCAGCTTGGACAGAGGGAGAACTGAAGCTTTCTTT. Its translation: CASSLDRGRTEAFF. Complete variable domain (other parts from reference TRBV5-1 and TRBJ1-1): KAGVTQTPRYLIKTRGQQVTLSCSPISGHRSVSWYQQTPGQGLQFLFEYFSETQRNKGNFPGRFSGRQFSNSRSEMNVSTLELGDSALYLCASSLDRGRTEAFFGQGTRLTVV.

This chain uses TRBV30 with TRBJ2-3; 9 positions match TRBD1. Germline V gene data show CDR1 as GTSNPN and CDR2 as SVGIG (reference sequence). The trim removed 0 bases at V and 2 bases at J, leaving 9 bases unmatched. The CDR3 runs to 17 residues. DNA for the CDR3: TGTGCCTGGAGTGTATCGGGACAGGGCGGGTTCACAGATACGCAGTATTTT. It codes for CAWSVSGQGGFTDTQYF.

V and J are TRBV27 and TRBJ2-5; 14 bases match TRBD2. The J call may be faulty, since TRBJ2-7 better matches the DNA end. Germline V gives CDR1 MNHEY, CDR2 SMNVEV (reference sequence). The CDR3 runs 15 residues. CDR3 region: CASSLRLAGGYEQYF. The CDR3 region has the DNA TGTGCCAGCAGCCTCAGACTAGCGGGGGGGTACGAGCAGTACTTC.

The chain recombines TRBV5-4 with TRBJ1-1, with TRBD1 matching over 11 bases. Germline assignment: CDR1 SGHNT and CDR2 YYREEE (reference sequence). The CDR3 has 15 residues. V lost 4 bases and J lost 5; bases outside the gene matches: 7. The CDR3 spells CASSAWTGGRTEAFF. Here the CDR3 DNA reads TGTGCCAGCAGCGCCTGGACAGGGGGCCGAACTGAAGCTTTCTTT.

The chain combines TRBV5-4 with TRBJ2-5, with D unresolved. Germline V gives CDR1 SGHNT, CDR2 YYREEE (reference sequence). The length of the CDR3 is 13 residues. Trimming took 7 bases from V and 0 from J, leaving 10 bases between them. CDR3 sequence reads: CASRVWHQETQYF. CDR3 DNA sequence: TGTGCCAGCCGGGTTTGGCACCAAGAGACCCAGTACTTC.

The J gene is TRBJ1-1, the V gene TRBV6-1, with D uncertain. The CDR3 loop spans 15 amino acids. Per germline, CDR1 MNHNS and CDR2 SASEGT. V was clipped by 1 base and J by 0 bases, with 9 bases between them. This CDR3 is CASSEGGDMNTEAFF. DNA of the CDR3: TGTGCCAGCAGTGAAGGGGGAGACATGAACACTGAAGCTTTCTTT.

This clone came up once. The J gene is TRBJ2-2, the V gene TRBV28; 14 positions agree with TRBD2. Germline V gene lookup returns CDR1 MDHEN and CDR2 SYDVKM. This CDR3 contains 16 residues. V trimming: 1 base; J trimming: 7 bases; junction bases outside the gene matches: 2. For the CDR3, the DNA is TGTGCCAGCAGTTTATTGGGGACTAGCGGGGGCGGGGAGCTGTTTTTT. Translation: CASSLLGTSGGGELFF.

This clone has only one observation. The chain is built from TRBV27 and TRBJ2-7; D is possibly TRBD1 (6 bases). The CDR3 is 14 residues long. Between the trimmed V and J ends, which lost 4 bases and 1 base, there was a span of 11 bases. Germline CDR1 MNHEY, CDR2 SMNVEV (reference sequence). The CDR3 loop is CASSSYTGSYEQYF. CDR3 in DNA: TGTGCCAGCAGTTCTTATACAGGGTCCTACGAGCAGTACTTC.

The J gene is TRBJ2-3, the V gene TRBV9; 9 bases are shared with TRBD2. This CDR3 contains 16 residues. From germline, CDR1 is SGDLS and CDR2 YYNGEE. The J segment lost 4 bases and the V segment lost 0 bases, leaving 6 bases of the junction unmatched. The CDR3 DNA follows: TGTGCCAGCAGCGTAGCCCGGCGGGGGGGCCCAGATACGCAGTATTTT. This codes for CASSVARRGGPDTQYF.

The V gene is TRBV5-4, the J gene TRBJ2-3; perhaps TRBD2 as D (6 bases). Germline V gene sequence: CDR1 SGHNT, CDR2 YYREEE (reference sequence). Trimming shortened V by 4 bases and J by 1 base, and 16 bases separated the two germline ends. The CDR3 is made up of 16 amino acids. The CDR3 DNA is TGTGCCAGCAGCGCCCGACTAGTGGGGGGCACAGATACGCAGTATTTT. This encodes CASSARLVGGTDTQYF.

The chain uses TRBV14 and TRBJ2-7; D unresolved. Trimming stripped 0 bases from V and 3 bases from J, with 9 bases between. The CDR3 covers 14 residues. Germline V lookup: CDR1 SGHDN, CDR2 FVKESK. CDR3 in amino acids: CASSQDPNFYEQYF. The CDR3 coding sequence is TGTGCCAGCAGCCAAGATCCTAATTTCTACGAGCAGTACTTC.

The table lists this clone with a count of one. The chain has TRBV28 and TRBJ2-3, with 10 bases that match TRBD2. The junction had 13 bases not matched to a gene; V was cut back by 4 bases and J by 6 bases. Per germline, CDR1 MDHEN and CDR2 SYDVKM. The CDR3 covers 17 residues. The CDR3 loop is CASSSPRDSGGGDTQYF. The CDR3 nucleotides read TGTGCCAGCAGTTCACCTCGGGACAGCGGGGGGGGTGATACGCAGTATTTT. The variable domain in full, with the rest retrieved from reference TRBV28 and TRBJ2-3, is DVKVTQSSRYLVKRTGEKVFLECVQDMDHENMFWYRQDPGLGLRLIYFSYDVKMKEKGDIPEGYSVSREKKERFSLILESASTNQTSMYLCASSSPRDSGGGDTQYFGPGTRLTVL.

The CDR3: CASSQDPRLGGDTQYF. CDR3 nucleotides: TGCGCCAGCAGCCAAGATCCAAGACTAGGCGGAGATACGCAGTATTTT. V usage is TRBV4-3 and J usage is TRBJ2-3; D may be TRBD2 (6 bases). The ends were cut back, 0 bases at V and 5 bases at J, with 15 bases in the middle. CDR1 and CDR2 from the germline V gene are LGHNA and YSLEER. The CDR3 contains 16 residues.

The chain employs TRBV29-1 and TRBJ1-1; D not resolved. The CDR3 has 12 amino acids. CDR1 SQVTM and CDR2 ANQGSEA come from the germline V gene. V lost 7 bases, J lost 0 bases, and 9 bases lay in between. The CDR3 DNA reads as TGCAGCGATCGAGGGATGAACACTGAAGCTTTCTTT. Protein: CSDRGMNTEAFF.

The chain joins TRBV19 to TRBJ1-2, with 8 bases fitting TRBD1. The germline CDR1 and CDR2 sequences are LNHDA and SQIVND (reference sequence). The CDR3 sequence is 15 residues long. V shed 3 bases and J 0 bases; nucleotides not matched to a gene: 3. CDR3 protein: CASSILTGANYGYTF. The DNA for the CDR3 is TGTGCCAGTAGTATTCTGACAGGGGCTAACTATGGCTACACCTTC.

J is TRBJ1-1 and V is TRBV19; 8 nucleotides line up with TRBD1. V dropped 10 bases and J dropped 2; count of bases not matched to a gene: 9. The CDR3 totals 14 residues. Germline assignment: CDR1 LNHDA and CDR2 SQIVND (reference sequence). CDR3 residues: CATRQGAENTEAFF. The CDR3 DNA reads TGTGCCACTAGGCAGGGGGCGGAAAACACTGAAGCTTTCTTT.

This clone has a single count. The chain has TRBV9 and TRBJ2-3; no definite D call. CDR1 is SGDLS, CDR2 YYNGEE, per germline. The CDR3 is 13 residues long. V lost 0 bases, J lost 3 bases, and 5 bases lay in between. The CDR3 reads CASSVATTDTQYF. Written as DNA, the CDR3 is TGTGCCAGCAGCGTAGCTACTACAGATACGCAGTATTTT.

The genes are TRBV7-2 and TRBJ1-2; weak D call: TRBD1 (6 bases). The CDR3 has 13 amino acids. In germline, CDR1 is SGHTA, CDR2 FQGNSA. Trimming took off 5 bases at V and 3 bases at J, with 10 bases between the two ends. The CDR3 here is CASSQDSDYGYTF. In DNA form, the CDR3 reads TGTGCCAGCAGCCAGGACAGCGACTATGGCTACACCTTC.

This chain joins TRBV5-4 and TRBJ2-1, with 9 bases matching TRBD1. There are 15 residues in the CDR3. Germline CDR1 reads SGHNT; CDR2 reads YYREEE (reference sequence). With 4 bases clipped from V and 4 bases from J, the junction kept 6 bases outside the gene matches. CDR3 in DNA: TGTGCCAGCAGCCTAGACAGGGGGACTTACAATGAGCAGTTCTTC. This codes for CASSLDRGTYNEQFF.

The rearrangement uses TRBV5-6 and TRBJ2-3; 14 bases are shared with TRBD2. The germline gives CDR1 SGHDT, CDR2 YYEEEE. Trimming at V came to 4 bases and at J to 0 bases, leaving 4 bases not matched to a gene. This CDR3 is built from 17 residues. The CDR3 sequence is CASSPGLAGASTDTQYF. CDR3 in DNA: TGTGCCAGCAGCCCGGGACTAGCGGGGGCCAGCACAGATACGCAGTATTTT.